This T cell receptor beta chain was profiled in a study of response to subunit inactivated influenza vaccine. For this clonotype: The antigen is not known. Possible read error: a much larger clone is one base away.

TCRdb reprocessed the RT-PCR reads via MiXCR and lists one record per CDR3 protein. The table records roughly 520,000 distinct CDR3 sequences, 25% of them present only once. The CDR3 totals 12 residues. Per germline, CDR1 MNHEY and CDR2 SVGEGT. General study points: The authors suggested that every seasonal influenza vaccination recruits few new T cells.

The receptor was isolated from a man over 45 who received an inactivated influenza vaccine. The chain couples TRBV6-2 or TRBV6-3 to TRBJ2-7; TRBD2 might be the D (5 bases). Sample: CD4+ T cells sorted from PBMCs, taken more than 4 days after vaccination. The CDR3 bases are TGTGCCAGCAGTCAGGACTCCTATGAGCATTACTTC. As protein: CASSQDSYEHYF.